The present T cell receptor (beta chain) was sequenced within a study of shared clonotypes between healthy human individuals. Comment on this clone: Its target is unknown.

Study results and caveats: Sampling included only blood; tissue repertoires likely differ. Clonotype sharing among donors likely depends on sequencing depth.

HIV-negative, healthy adults without recent acute infections or vaccinations were the donors. Naive CD45RA+ and memory CD45RA-negative subsets were split from CD4+ cells. Some clones are missing from TCRdb's copy, which holds only in-frame ones; the method was immunoSEQ multiplex PCR. The sample lists approximately 2.5 million clones, 85% to 95% occurring once. Sequencing input: naive CD4+ T cells sorted from blood. Noted subset: CD45RA+ positively selected. This clonotype was sampled from a man aged 18 to 35 in good health.

Here the CDR3 reads CAWSIRGNEQFF. CDR3 nucleotide sequence: TGTGCCTGGAGTATCAGGGGGAACGAGCAGTTCTTC. The V gene is TRBV30, the J gene TRBJ2-1; 7 bases match TRBD1. Germline lookup yields CDR1 GTSNPN and CDR2 SVGIG (reference sequence). Trimming at V came to 2 bases and at J to 10 bases, leaving 5 bases not matched to a gene. The CDR3 length is 12 residues.